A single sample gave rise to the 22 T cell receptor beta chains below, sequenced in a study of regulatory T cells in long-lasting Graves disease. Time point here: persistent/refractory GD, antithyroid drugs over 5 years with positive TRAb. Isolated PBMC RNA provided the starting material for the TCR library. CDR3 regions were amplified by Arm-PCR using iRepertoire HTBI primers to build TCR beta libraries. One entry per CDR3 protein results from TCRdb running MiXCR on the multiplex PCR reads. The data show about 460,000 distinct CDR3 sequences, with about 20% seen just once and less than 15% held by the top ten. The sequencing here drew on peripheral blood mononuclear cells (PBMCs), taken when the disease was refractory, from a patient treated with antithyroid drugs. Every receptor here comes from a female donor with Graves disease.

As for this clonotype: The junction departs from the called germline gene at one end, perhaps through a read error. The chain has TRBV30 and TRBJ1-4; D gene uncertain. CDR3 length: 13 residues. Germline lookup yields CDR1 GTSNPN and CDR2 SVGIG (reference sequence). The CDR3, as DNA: TGTGCCTGGACTCCTGGAACTGATGAAAAACTGTTTTTT. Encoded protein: CAWTPGTDEKLFF. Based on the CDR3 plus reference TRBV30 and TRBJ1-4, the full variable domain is SQTIHQWPATLVQPVGSPLSLECTVEGTSNPNLYWYRQAAGRGLQLLFYSVGIGQISSEVPQNLSASRPQDRQFILSSKKLLLSDSGFYLCAWTPGTDEKLFFGSGTQLSVL.

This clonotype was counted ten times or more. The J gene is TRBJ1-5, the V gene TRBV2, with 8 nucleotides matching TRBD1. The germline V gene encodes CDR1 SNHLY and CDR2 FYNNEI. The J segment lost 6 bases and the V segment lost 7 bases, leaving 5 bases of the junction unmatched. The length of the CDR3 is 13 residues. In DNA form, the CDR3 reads TGTGCCAGCATGGCAGGGGGCGTTCAGCCCCAGCATTTT. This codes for CASMAGGVQPQHF.

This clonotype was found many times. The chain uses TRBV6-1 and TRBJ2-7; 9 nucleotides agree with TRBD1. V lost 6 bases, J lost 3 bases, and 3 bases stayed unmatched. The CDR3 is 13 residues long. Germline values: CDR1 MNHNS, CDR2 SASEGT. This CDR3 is CASRETGGYEQYF. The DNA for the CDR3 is TGTGCCAGCAGGGAGACAGGGGGCTACGAGCAGTACTTC.

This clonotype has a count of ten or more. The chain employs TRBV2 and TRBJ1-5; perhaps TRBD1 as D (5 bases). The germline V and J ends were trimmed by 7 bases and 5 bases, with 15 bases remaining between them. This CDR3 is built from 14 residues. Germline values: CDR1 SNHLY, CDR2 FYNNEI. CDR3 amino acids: CASTLLEGDQPQHF. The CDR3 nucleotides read TGTGCCAGCACTCTCTTGGAAGGGGATCAGCCCCAGCATTTT.

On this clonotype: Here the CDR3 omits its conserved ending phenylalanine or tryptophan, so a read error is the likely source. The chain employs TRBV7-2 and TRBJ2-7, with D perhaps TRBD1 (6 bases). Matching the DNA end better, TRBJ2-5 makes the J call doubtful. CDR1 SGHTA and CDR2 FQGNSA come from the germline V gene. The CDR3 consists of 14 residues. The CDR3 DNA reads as TGTGCCAGCAGCTTGGAGGACAGCCAAGAGACCCAGTACCTC. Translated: CASSLEDSQETQYL.

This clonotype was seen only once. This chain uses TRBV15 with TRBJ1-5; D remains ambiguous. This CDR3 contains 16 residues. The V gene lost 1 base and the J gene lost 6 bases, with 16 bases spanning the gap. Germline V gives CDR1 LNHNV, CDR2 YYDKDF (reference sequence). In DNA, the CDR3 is TGTGCCACCAGCAGAGGCCACGGGAGGACGGGTCAGCCCCAGCATTTT. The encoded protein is CATSRGHGRTGQPQHF.

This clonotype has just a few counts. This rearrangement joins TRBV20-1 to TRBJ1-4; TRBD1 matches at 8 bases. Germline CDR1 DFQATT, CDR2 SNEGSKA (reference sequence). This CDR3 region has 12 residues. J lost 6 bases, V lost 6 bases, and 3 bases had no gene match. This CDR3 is CSADRGDEKLFF. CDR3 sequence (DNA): TGCAGTGCCGACAGGGGTGATGAAAAACTGTTTTTT.

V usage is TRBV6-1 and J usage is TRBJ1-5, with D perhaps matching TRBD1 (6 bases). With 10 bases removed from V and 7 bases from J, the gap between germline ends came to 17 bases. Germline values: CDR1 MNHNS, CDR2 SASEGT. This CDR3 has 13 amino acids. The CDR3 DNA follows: TGTGCCACCGGTCGGGGGGCCGTGCAGCCCCAGCATTTT. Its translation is CATGRGAVQPQHF.

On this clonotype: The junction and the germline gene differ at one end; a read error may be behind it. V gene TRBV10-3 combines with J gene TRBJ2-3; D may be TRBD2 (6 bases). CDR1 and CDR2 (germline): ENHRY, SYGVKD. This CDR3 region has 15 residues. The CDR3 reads CATSDLGGDPDTQYF. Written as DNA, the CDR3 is TGTGCCACCAGTGATTTGGGCGGGGACCCAGATACGCAGTATTTT.

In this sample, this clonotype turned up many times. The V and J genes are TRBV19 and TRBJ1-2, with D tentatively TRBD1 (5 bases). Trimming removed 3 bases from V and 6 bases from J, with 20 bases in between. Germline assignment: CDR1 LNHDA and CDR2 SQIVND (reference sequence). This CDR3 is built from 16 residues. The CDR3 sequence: CASSIGGPTPRDGYTF. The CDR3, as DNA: TGTGCCAGTAGTATTGGGGGACCGACTCCCAGGGATGGCTACACCTTC. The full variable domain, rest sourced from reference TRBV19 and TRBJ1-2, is DGGITQSPKYLFRKEGQNVTLSCEQNLNHDAMYWYRQDPGQGLRLIYYSQIVNDFQKGDIAEGYSVSREKKESFPLTVTSAQKNPTAFYLCASSIGGPTPRDGYTFGSGTRLTVV.

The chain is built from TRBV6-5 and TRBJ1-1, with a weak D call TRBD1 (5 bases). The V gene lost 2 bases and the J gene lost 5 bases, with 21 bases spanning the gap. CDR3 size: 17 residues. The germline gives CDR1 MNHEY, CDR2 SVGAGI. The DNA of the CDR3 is TGTGCCAGCAGTTACACCCCCCATCTGACTAGGGGAACTGAAGCTTTCTTT. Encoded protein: CASSYTPHLTRGTEAFF.

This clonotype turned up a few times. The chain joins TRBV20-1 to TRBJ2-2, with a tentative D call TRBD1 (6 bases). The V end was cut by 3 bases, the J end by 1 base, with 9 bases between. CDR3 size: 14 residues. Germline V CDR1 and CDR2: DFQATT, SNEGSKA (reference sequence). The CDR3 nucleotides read TGCAGTGCTAGTGGGGGCCTGAACACCGGGGAGCTGTTTTTT. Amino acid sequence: CSASGGLNTGELFF.

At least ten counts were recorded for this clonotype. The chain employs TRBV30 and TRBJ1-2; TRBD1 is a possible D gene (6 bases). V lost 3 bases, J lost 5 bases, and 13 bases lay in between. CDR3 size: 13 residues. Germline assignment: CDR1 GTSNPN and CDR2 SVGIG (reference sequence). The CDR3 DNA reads TGTGCCTGGAGCCGGCAGGGGATTTATGGCTACACCTTC. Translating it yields CAWSRQGIYGYTF.

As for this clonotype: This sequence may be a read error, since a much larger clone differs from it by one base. In nucleotides, the CDR3 is TGTGCCAGCATAGGGACAGGGGACGGCTACACCTTC. Amino acid sequence: CASIGTGDGYTF. The chain carries TRBV4-2 and TRBJ1-2, with 10 positions matching TRBD1. The CDR3 sequence is 12 residues long. Germline V gene data show CDR1 as LGHNA and CDR2 as YNFKEQ. V lost 7 bases and J lost 8; bases outside the gene matches: 4.

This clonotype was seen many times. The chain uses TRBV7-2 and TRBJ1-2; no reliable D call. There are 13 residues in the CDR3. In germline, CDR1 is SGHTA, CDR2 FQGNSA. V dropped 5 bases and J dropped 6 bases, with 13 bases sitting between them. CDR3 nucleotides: TGTGCCAGCAGCCCCTCGGGGTTCGATGGCTACACCTTC. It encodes CASSPSGFDGYTF.

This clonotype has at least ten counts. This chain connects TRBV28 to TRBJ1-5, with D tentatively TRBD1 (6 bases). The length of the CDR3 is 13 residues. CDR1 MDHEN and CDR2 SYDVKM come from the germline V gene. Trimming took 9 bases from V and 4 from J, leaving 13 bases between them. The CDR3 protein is CASNTGFNQPQHF. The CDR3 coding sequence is TGTGCCAGTAACACAGGGTTTAATCAGCCCCAGCATTTT.

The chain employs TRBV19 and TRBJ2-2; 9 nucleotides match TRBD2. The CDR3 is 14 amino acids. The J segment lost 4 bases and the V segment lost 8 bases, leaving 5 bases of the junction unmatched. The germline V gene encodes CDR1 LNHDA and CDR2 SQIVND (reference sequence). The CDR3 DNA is TGTGCCAGTTGTAGCGGGAGCGTCACCGGGGAGCTGTTTTTT. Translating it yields CASCSGSVTGELFF.

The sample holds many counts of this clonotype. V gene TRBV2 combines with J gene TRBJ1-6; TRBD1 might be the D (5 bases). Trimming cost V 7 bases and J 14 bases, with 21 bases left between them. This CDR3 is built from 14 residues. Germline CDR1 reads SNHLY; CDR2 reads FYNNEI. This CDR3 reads CASTRGTFSETLHF. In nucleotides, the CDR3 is TGTGCCAGCACCCGAGGGACTTTCTCTGAAACCCTCCACTTT.

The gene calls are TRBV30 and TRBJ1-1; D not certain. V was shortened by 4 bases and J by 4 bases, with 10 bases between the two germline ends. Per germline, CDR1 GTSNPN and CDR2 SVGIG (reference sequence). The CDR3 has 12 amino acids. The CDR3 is CAWTVTPTEAFF. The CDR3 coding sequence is TGTGCCTGGACCGTAACCCCCACTGAAGCTTTCTTT.

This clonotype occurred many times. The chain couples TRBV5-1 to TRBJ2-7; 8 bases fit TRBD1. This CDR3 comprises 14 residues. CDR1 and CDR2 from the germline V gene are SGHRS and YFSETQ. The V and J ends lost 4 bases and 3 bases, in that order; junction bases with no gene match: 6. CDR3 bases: TGCGCCAGCAGCCAGTCAGGGGGCAGCTACGAGCAGTACTTC. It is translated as CASSQSGGSYEQYF.

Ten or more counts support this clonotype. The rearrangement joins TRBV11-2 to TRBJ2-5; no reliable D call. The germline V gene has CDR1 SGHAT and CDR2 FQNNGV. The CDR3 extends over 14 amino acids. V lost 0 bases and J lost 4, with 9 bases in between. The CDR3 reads CASSLDLTLETQYF. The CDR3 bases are TGTGCCAGCAGCTTAGATCTTACACTAGAGACCCAGTACTTC.

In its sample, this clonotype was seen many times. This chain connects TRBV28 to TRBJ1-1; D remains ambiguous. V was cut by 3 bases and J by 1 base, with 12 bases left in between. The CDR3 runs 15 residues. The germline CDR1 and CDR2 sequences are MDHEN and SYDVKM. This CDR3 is CASSFVGQPNTEAFF. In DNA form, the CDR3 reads TGTGCCAGCAGTTTTGTTGGGCAGCCGAACACTGAAGCTTTCTTT.